This T cell receptor beta chain was captured by sequencing in a study of OX40 agonist ivuxolimab in advanced cancers. About the study: Six ivuxolimab dose levels, 0.01 to 10 mg/kg, were given intravenously every 2 weeks. Three patients got partial responses; one had hepatocellular carcinoma and two had cutaneous melanoma.

General study findings and limits: Doses of 0.1 to 3.0 mg/kg were accompanied by clonal expansion of CD4+ and CD8+ blood T cells by week 6. In a subset of nonresponders, normalized T-cell clonal expansion was also low.

CDR3 size: 19 residues. With 0 bases clipped from V and 5 bases from J, the junction kept 10 bases outside the gene matches. The V gene's germline CDR1 is LNHDA and CDR2 SQIVND (reference sequence). A note on this clone: Its matching antigen is unknown.

Some clones are missing from TCRdb's copy, which holds only in-frame ones; the method was immunoSEQ multiplex PCR. This table has about 70,000 clones, around nine tenths appearing once. This TCR derives from an adult with an advanced solid tumor such as melanoma, head and neck, liver or kidney cancer. The source material was CD4+ or CD8+ T cells sorted from blood, sampled in a trial of the OX40 agonist ivuxolimab. The chain employs TRBV19 and TRBJ2-3; 14 bases are shared with TRBD2. CDR3 nucleotides: TGTGCCAGTAGTATAGAAGGCCTTCGACTAGCGGGAGGGCAAGATACGCAGTATTTT. Translated: CASSIEGLRLAGGQDTQYF.